The 10 T cell receptor beta chains below were found in one sample sequenced in a study of blood T cell repertoires in COVID-19. Method: immunoSEQ multiplex PCR; TCRdb's copy keeps in-frame clones and lacks some. Of under 400,000 clones in the sample, under 90% were seen once. Sequences were obtained from peripheral blood. The source is a woman aged 30 to 39 with COVID-19, enrolled during active disease.

The J gene is TRBJ2-1, the V gene TRBV30; D is undetermined. The germline V and J ends were trimmed by 0 bases and 5 bases, with 11 bases remaining between them. Germline CDR1 is GTSNPN and CDR2 is SVGIG (reference sequence). The CDR3 is made up of 14 amino acids. The chain's CDR3 is CAWSVRRRDNEQFF. Written as DNA, the CDR3 is TGTGCCTGGAGTGTGCGCCGACGGGACAATGAGCAGTTCTTC.

This chain joins TRBV2 and TRBJ1-6, with D possibly TRBD1 on 6 matching bases. The CDR3 loop spans 14 amino acids. The V end was cut by 4 bases, the J end by 10 bases, with 14 bases between. CDR1 is SNHLY and CDR2 is FYNNEI in the germline V gene. The CDR3 here is CASSATGAGSPLHF. Here the CDR3 DNA reads TGTGCCAGCAGTGCGACAGGAGCAGGATCACCCCTCCACTTT.

The chain joins TRBV2 to TRBJ2-1; D perhaps matches TRBD2 (6 bases). The ends were cut back, 7 bases at V and 6 bases at J, with 16 bases in the middle. In germline, CDR1 is SNHLY, CDR2 FYNNEI. This CDR3 contains 14 residues. CDR3 sequence (DNA): TGTGCCAGCACAGATCGCGGGACTCCCAATGAGCAGTTCTTC. Residues: CASTDRGTPNEQFF.

This chain joins TRBV5-1 and TRBJ2-3, with a tentative D call TRBD2 (6 bases). CDR1 is SGHRS and CDR2 is YFSETQ in the germline V gene. The V end was cut by 0 bases, the J end by 2 bases, with 25 bases between. The CDR3 is 20 amino acids. The CDR3 protein is CASSLGAGSDFLANTDTQYF. The CDR3 DNA follows: TGCGCCAGCAGCTTGGGGGCGGGGTCCGACTTTCTAGCGAACACAGATACGCAGTATTTT.

The chain uses TRBV5-4 and TRBJ2-1; TRBD2 agrees at 14 bases. The CDR3 consists of 16 residues. Trimming removed 4 bases from V and 9 bases from J; junction bases left unmatched: 9. Germline assignment: CDR1 SGHNT and CDR2 YYREEE (reference sequence). The CDR3 sequence is CASSRGTSGSSGEQFF. The CDR3 DNA follows: TGTGCCAGCAGCCGCGGGACTAGCGGGAGTTCTGGTGAGCAGTTCTTC.

The chain employs TRBV19 and TRBJ1-2; D is ambiguous. Trimming stripped 5 bases from V and 3 bases from J, with 7 bases between. The CDR3 length is 12 residues. The germline V gene has CDR1 LNHDA and CDR2 SQIVND (reference sequence). This chain's CDR3 is CASSETDYGYTF. CDR3 nucleotide sequence: TGTGCCAGTAGTGAAACAGACTATGGCTACACCTTC.

The genes are TRBV19 and TRBJ1-2; TRBD1 aligns across 11 bases. Germline CDR1 reads LNHDA; CDR2 reads SQIVND (reference sequence). The V segment lost 5 bases and the J segment 2 bases; nucleotides outside the gene matches: 1. This CDR3 comprises 14 residues. CDR3 bases: TGTGCCAGTAGTGGGACAGGGGGGAACTATGGCTACACCTTC. Translation gives CASSGTGGNYGYTF.

The chain employs TRBV9 and TRBJ1-6; D perhaps matches TRBD1 (6 bases). This CDR3 region has 15 residues. The germline V gene encodes CDR1 SGDLS and CDR2 YYNGEE. The germline V and J ends were trimmed by 0 bases and 13 bases, with 17 bases remaining between them. The DNA of the CDR3 is TGTGCCAGCAGCGTAGGAGGGGGGCCGGGGGGTCCCCTCCACTTT. Translating gives CASSVGGGPGGPLHF.

The chain employs TRBV7-8 and TRBJ2-3; 7 bases align to TRBD2. The length of the CDR3 is 17 residues. Germline CDR1 is SGHVS and CDR2 is FQNEAQ. Trimming at V came to 5 bases and at J to 0 bases, leaving 11 bases not matched to a gene. The CDR3 bases are TGTGCCAGCAGCCATCCTCTAGCGGCCTATAGCACAGATACGCAGTATTTT. Its translation is CASSHPLAAYSTDTQYF.

The rearrangement links TRBV5-1 to TRBJ2-1; a possible D gene is TRBD2 (5 bases). V was trimmed by 7 bases and J by 2 bases, leaving 16 bases between them. The CDR3 loop spans 15 amino acids. CDR1 SGHRS and CDR2 YFSETQ come from the germline V gene. In nucleotides, the CDR3 is TGCGCCAGCGGGTCATCGAGCGGAGCCTACAATGAGCAGTTCTTC. This encodes CASGSSSGAYNEQFF.